This entry lists 11 T cell receptor beta chains sequenced from one sample in a study of shared clonotypes between healthy human individuals. Some clones are missing from TCRdb's copy, which holds only in-frame ones; the method was immunoSEQ multiplex PCR. The data contain under 2.5 million clones, approximately 90% of them seen just once; the ten biggest clones take up 0.37%. Sequencing used naive CD4+ T cells from PBMCs. Subset described: CD45RA+ positively selected. All receptors derive from a man in his late teens or twenties in good health. Some clones in this sample may be carry-over from other donors' samples.

V and J are TRBV28 and TRBJ1-5; 8 nucleotides line up with TRBD1. CDR1 MDHEN and CDR2 SYDVKM come from the germline V gene. V shed 2 bases, J shed 7 bases, and the junction held 13 bases outside the gene matches. The CDR3 has 17 amino acids. The CDR3 loop reads CASSLAGQEVNIQPQHF. CDR3 DNA: TGTGCCAGCAGTTTAGCGGGACAGGAGGTAAACATCCAGCCCCAGCATTTT.

Only one count was recorded for this clone. CDR3 sequence (DNA): TGTGCCAGCAGCTCCGCCGGGACATTAAGCACAGATACGCAGTATTTT. Protein product: CASSSAGTLSTDTQYF. The rearrangement uses TRBV7-9 and TRBJ2-3; TRBD1 is a possible D gene (6 bases). The CDR3 sequence is 16 residues long. With 4 bases removed from V and 0 bases from J, the gap between germline ends came to 14 bases. CDR1 is SEHNR and CDR2 is FQNEAQ in the germline V gene (reference sequence).

This clone has only one observation. The chain is built from TRBV7-9 and TRBJ2-1; D call uncertain. The V end lost 11 bases, the J end lost 8 bases, and 16 bases lay between the germline ends. The CDR3 is made up of 12 amino acids. The germline CDR1 and CDR2 sequences are SEHNR and FQNEAQ (reference sequence). CDR3: CAGKGSSDEQFF. CDR3 in DNA: TGTGCCGGCAAAGGGTCTTCCGATGAGCAGTTCTTC.

On this clone itself: Different DNA sequences within this sample yield the same CDR3. The rearrangement uses TRBV6-1 and TRBJ1-2; D remains unclear. V lost 2 bases and J lost 0, with 1 base in between. This CDR3 spans 12 amino acids. The germline gives CDR1 MNHNS, CDR2 SASEGT. The CDR3 region has the DNA TGTGCCAGCAGTGAATCTAACTATGGCTACACCTTC. Amino acid sequence: CASSESNYGYTF.

The chain links TRBV2 to TRBJ2-3; possibly TRBD1 for D (6 bases). Trimming stripped 8 bases from V and 4 bases from J, with 16 bases between. Germline CDR1 and CDR2: SNHLY and FYNNEI. The CDR3 loop spans 14 amino acids. The CDR3 here is CASRGQGPADTQYF. The CDR3 region has the DNA TGTGCCAGCCGGGGTCAGGGGCCAGCAGATACGCAGTATTTT.

This clone was seen just once. This chain connects TRBV6-5 to TRBJ2-1, with 7 bases fitting TRBD2. The J segment lost 15 bases and the V segment lost 2 bases, leaving 10 bases of the junction unmatched. CDR3 size: 13 residues. Germline loops: CDR1 MNHEY, CDR2 SVGAGI. The CDR3 DNA reads TGTGCCAGCAGTTACCGACTCGGGGGGTCGTGGTTCTTC. It encodes CASSYRLGGSWFF.

V gene TRBV25-1 combines with J gene TRBJ1-1; 10 bases align to TRBD1. The CDR3 runs 15 residues. Germline-derived CDR1 and CDR2 are MGHDK and SYGVNS. With V trimmed by 3 bases and J by 3 bases, 4 bases remained unmatched. The CDR3 loop reads CASSDLGTGDTEAFF. The CDR3, as DNA: TGTGCCAGCAGTGACCTAGGGACAGGGGACACTGAAGCTTTCTTT. Looking up the rest from reference TRBV25-1 and TRBJ1-1 gives the full variable domain: EADIYQTPRYLVIGTGKKITLECSQTMGHDKMYWYQQDPGMELHLIHYSYGVNSTEKGDLSSESTVSRIRTEHFPLTLESARPSHTSQYLCASSDLGTGDTEAFFGQGTRLTVV.

The chain has TRBV2 and TRBJ1-2; the match to TRBD1 covers 9 bases. CDR3 length: 13 amino acids. CDR1 and CDR2 from the germline V gene are SNHLY and FYNNEI. V was pared by 8 bases and J by 6 bases, with 7 bases of the junction left unmatched. CDR3 coding DNA: TGTGCCAGCCTGAGGGACAGGGTTAATGGCTACACCTTC. It specifies CASLRDRVNGYTF.

This rearrangement joins TRBV28 to TRBJ2-7; 7 bases are shared with TRBD2. V trimming: 5 bases; J trimming: 3 bases; junction bases outside the gene matches: 13. Germline CDR1 MDHEN, CDR2 SYDVKM. The CDR3 has 16 amino acids. The CDR3 protein is CASSQWGGKGRYEQYF. The CDR3 nucleotides read TGTGCCAGCAGTCAATGGGGGGGGAAGGGGCGCTACGAGCAGTACTTC.

As for this clone: In the same sample, other DNA sequences code for this CDR3. V gene TRBV5-1 combines with J gene TRBJ1-1, with a tentative D call TRBD1 (5 bases). Germline loops: CDR1 SGHRS, CDR2 YFSETQ. The CDR3 has 13 residues. V lost 4 bases to trimming and J lost 2 bases, with 9 bases between them. The DNA of the CDR3 is TGCGCCAGCAGCCTTGGGGGTAACACTGAAGCTTTCTTT. It is translated as CASSLGGNTEAFF.

This rearrangement joins TRBV5-1 to TRBJ2-7, with TRBD1 matching over 8 bases. Trimming at V came to 7 bases and at J to 5 bases, leaving 11 bases not matched to a gene. CDR1 and CDR2 (germline): SGHRS, YFSETQ. There are 14 residues in the CDR3. DNA of the CDR3: TGCGCCAGCTTATCCGGACAGGGAAGCCACGAGCAGTACTTC. It encodes CASLSGQGSHEQYF.